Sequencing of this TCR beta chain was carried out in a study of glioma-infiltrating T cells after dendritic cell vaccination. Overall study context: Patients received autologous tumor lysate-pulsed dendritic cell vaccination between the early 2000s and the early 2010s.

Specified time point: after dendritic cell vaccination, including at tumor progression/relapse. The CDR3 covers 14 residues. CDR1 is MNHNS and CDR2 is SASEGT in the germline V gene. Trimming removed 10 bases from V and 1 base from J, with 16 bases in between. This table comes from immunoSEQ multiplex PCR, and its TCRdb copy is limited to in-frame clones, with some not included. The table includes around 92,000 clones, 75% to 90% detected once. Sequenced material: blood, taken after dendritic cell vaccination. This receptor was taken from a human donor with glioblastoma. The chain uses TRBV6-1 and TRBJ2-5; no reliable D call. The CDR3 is CATSVLPGQETQYF. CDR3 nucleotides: TGTGCCACCAGCGTGCTCCCCGGCCAAGAGACCCAGTACTTC.